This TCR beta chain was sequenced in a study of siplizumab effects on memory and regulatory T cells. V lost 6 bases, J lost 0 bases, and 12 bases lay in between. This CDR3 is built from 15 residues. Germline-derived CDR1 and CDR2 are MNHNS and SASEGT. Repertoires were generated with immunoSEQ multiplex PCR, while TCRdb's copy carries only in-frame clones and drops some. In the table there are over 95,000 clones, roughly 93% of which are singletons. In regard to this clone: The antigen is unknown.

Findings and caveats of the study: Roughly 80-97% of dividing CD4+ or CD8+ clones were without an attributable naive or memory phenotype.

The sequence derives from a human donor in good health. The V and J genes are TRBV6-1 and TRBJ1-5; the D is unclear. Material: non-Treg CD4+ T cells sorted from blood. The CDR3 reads CASSGLAASNQPQHF. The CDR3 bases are TGTGCCAGCAGCGGGCTGGCAGCTAGCAATCAGCCCCAGCATTTT.